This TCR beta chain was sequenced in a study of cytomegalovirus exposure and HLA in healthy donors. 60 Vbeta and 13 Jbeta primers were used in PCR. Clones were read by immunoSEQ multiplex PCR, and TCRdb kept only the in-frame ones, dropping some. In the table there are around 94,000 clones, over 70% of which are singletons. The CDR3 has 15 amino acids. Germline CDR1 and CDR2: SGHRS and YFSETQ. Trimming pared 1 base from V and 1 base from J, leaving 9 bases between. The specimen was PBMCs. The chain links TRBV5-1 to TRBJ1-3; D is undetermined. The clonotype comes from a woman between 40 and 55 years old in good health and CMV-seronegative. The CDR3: CASSLRSQSGNTIYF. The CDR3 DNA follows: TGCGCCAGCAGCTTGAGGTCACAGTCTGGAAACACCATATATTTT.